Each of the 26 T cell receptor beta chains below was sequenced from the same sample in a study of somatic mutations in cytotoxic T cells in rheumatoid arthritis. Clones were sequenced by immunoSEQ multiplex PCR, and TCRdb holds only the in-frame ones, with some missing. The sample lists roughly 6,800 clones, roughly 55% seen once, with roughly 21% in the top ten. The specimen sequenced was CD8+ T cells sorted from blood. The receptors stem from a woman aged 40 to 50 in good health.

This chain connects TRBV11-3 to TRBJ1-1; no reliable D call. The CDR3 length is 12 residues. Germline CDR1 reads SGHNT; CDR2 reads YENEEA. V lost 3 bases to trimming and J lost 1 base, with 3 bases between them. The CDR3 bases are TGTGCCAGCAGCTTCTGGAACACTGAAGCTTTCTTT. Protein product: CASSFWNTEAFF.

The V gene is TRBV19, the J gene TRBJ2-1; no reliable D call. The V gene's germline CDR1 is LNHDA and CDR2 SQIVND (reference sequence). The CDR3 covers 12 residues. Trimming left V 9 bases short and J 6 bases short, with 12 bases between. The CDR3 loop reads CASALGTNEQFF. In DNA, the CDR3 is TGTGCCAGCGCTCTAGGAACCAATGAGCAGTTCTTC.

This sequence joins TRBV30 and TRBJ2-5; a weak D match, TRBD1 (5 bases). Matching the DNA end better, TRBJ2-7 makes the J call doubtful. The CDR3 is made up of 13 amino acids. Germline V gene sequence: CDR1 GTSNPN, CDR2 SVGIG (reference sequence). The CDR3 bases are TGTGCCTGGAGTATAGGGGATCCCTACGAGCAGTACTTC. As protein: CAWSIGDPYEQYF.

The chain links TRBV11-3 to TRBJ2-7; 8 nucleotides match TRBD1. The germline gives CDR1 SGHNT, CDR2 YENEEA. The CDR3 consists of 13 residues. J was trimmed by 2 bases and V by 5 bases; bases with no gene match: 2. The CDR3 DNA is TGTGCCAGCAGCCCACAGGGGGCCTACGAGCAGTACTTC. This codes for CASSPQGAYEQYF.

In this sample, this clone turned up a few times. J is TRBJ2-7 and V is TRBV7-9, with TRBD2 as a possible D gene (6 bases). This CDR3 is 12 amino acids long. Germline V gene sequence: CDR1 SEHNR, CDR2 FQNEAQ (reference sequence). The V gene lost 4 bases and the J gene lost 4 bases, with 8 bases spanning the gap. CDR3 loop: CASSSGVYEQYF. For the CDR3, the DNA is TGTGCCAGCAGCTCGGGGGTGTACGAGCAGTACTTC.

The chain joins TRBV4-1 to TRBJ2-5, with unresolved D. The end of the DNA is better explained by TRBJ2-7, so the J call may be wrong. The CDR3 has 16 residues. The germline V gene encodes CDR1 MGHRA and CDR2 YSYEKL. CDR3 protein: CASSQVVGSTPYEQYF. The DNA of the CDR3 is TGCGCCAGCAGCCAAGTAGTCGGCAGCACCCCCTACGAGCAGTACTTC.

By share of the sample, this clone is medium-sized. The chain uses TRBV4-2 and TRBJ2-4, with 8 bases lining up with TRBD1. The J segment lost 9 bases and the V segment lost 3 bases, leaving 13 bases of the junction unmatched. CDR1 is LGHNA, CDR2 YNFKEQ, per germline. This CDR3 has 16 residues. The chain's CDR3 is CASSQTPGGLGIIQYF. The CDR3 DNA reads TGTGCCAGCAGCCAGACCCCAGGGGGCCTGGGGATCATTCAGTACTTC.

The CDR3 DNA sequence: TGCAGCTGTTGGGGGGGTACAGATACGCAGTATTTT. Translated: CSCWGGTDTQYF. This chain uses TRBV29-1 with TRBJ2-3, with 7 bases lining up with TRBD2. The CDR3 has 12 residues. The germline CDR1 and CDR2 sequences are SQVTM and ANQGSEA. J gave up 3 bases and V 8 bases, and 5 bases lay outside the gene matches.

The rearrangement joins TRBV27 to TRBJ1-2; TRBD1 is a possible D gene (5 bases). The CDR3 has 15 residues. Germline CDR1 is MNHEY and CDR2 is SMNVEV (reference sequence). Deletions cut 6 bases from V and 8 bases from J, with 22 bases between. For the CDR3, the DNA is TGTGCCAGCAGCAACTACGGGGCCGAACCGAGCGGCTACACCTTC. This gives the protein CASSNYGAEPSGYTF.

The chain uses TRBV5-5 and TRBJ2-7, with 8 nucleotides matching TRBD2. Germline assignment: CDR1 SGHKS and CDR2 YYEKEE (reference sequence). The CDR3 loop spans 15 amino acids. V lost 0 bases to trimming and J lost 5 bases; unmatched junction nucleotides: 7. The CDR3 protein is CASSLARTSRDEQYF. The CDR3 nucleotides are TGTGCCAGCAGCTTGGCCCGGACTAGCCGCGACGAGCAGTACTTC.

This clone has more than one count but fewer than ten. The rearrangement uses TRBV7-9 and TRBJ2-3; weak D call: TRBD2 (7 bases). Germline CDR1 SEHNR, CDR2 FQNEAQ (reference sequence). The germline V and J ends were trimmed by 8 bases and 4 bases, with 16 bases remaining between them. There are 14 residues in the CDR3. CDR3 sequence (DNA): TGTGCCAGCTCATCTTCGGGGGGCCCAGATACGCAGTATTTT. This encodes CASSSSGGPDTQYF.

The chain couples TRBV7-9 to TRBJ2-7, with D possibly matching TRBD2 (5 bases). The CDR3 extends over 15 amino acids. Germline CDR1 reads SEHNR; CDR2 reads FQNEAQ (reference sequence). V gave up 1 base and J gave up 0 bases, with 10 bases separating them. CDR3 nucleotides: TGTGCCAGCAGCTTAGGTAGCGAGAGCTCCTACGAGCAGTACTTC. It codes for CASSLGSESSYEQYF.

The chain couples TRBV7-9 to TRBJ2-2, with TRBD2 matching over 10 bases. Germline V gene sequence: CDR1 SEHNR, CDR2 FQNEAQ (reference sequence). V lost 5 bases, J lost 5 bases, and 11 bases stayed unmatched. The CDR3 sequence is 17 residues long. The CDR3, as DNA: TGTGCCAGCAGCCAAGGGGGTAGCGGGAGGAGAACCGGGGAGCTGTTTTTT. It codes for CASSQGGSGRRTGELFF.

J is TRBJ2-7 and V is TRBV27, with a tentative D call TRBD1 (6 bases). Trimming took 10 bases from V and 7 from J, leaving 14 bases between them. CDR1 is MNHEY and CDR2 is SMNVEV in the germline V gene (reference sequence). The CDR3 sequence is 11 residues long. CDR3 nucleotide sequence: TGTGCCACAGGGGATTCCCAGGAGCAGTACTTC. This encodes CATGDSQEQYF.

V is TRBV11-3 and J is TRBJ2-2, with unresolved D. The CDR3 has 11 residues. Trimming cost V 6 bases and J 6 bases, with 5 bases left between them. The V gene's germline CDR1 is SGHNT and CDR2 YENEEA. CDR3 loop: CASRSAGELFF. The CDR3 DNA is TGTGCCAGCAGGTCAGCCGGGGAGCTGTTTTTT.

This clone is labeled medium-sized. The chain uses TRBV27 and TRBJ2-7; D uncertain. This CDR3 region has 14 residues. Germline V gene data show CDR1 as MNHEY and CDR2 as SMNVEV (reference sequence). Trimming stripped 8 bases from V and 0 bases from J, with 14 bases between. The CDR3 here is CASRPITSSYEQYF. CDR3 nucleotide sequence: TGTGCCAGCCGACCCATAACAAGCTCCTACGAGCAGTACTTC.

This chain connects TRBV6-4 to TRBJ2-1; D not certain. The CDR3 is made up of 16 amino acids. V dropped 8 bases and J dropped 1 base, with 18 bases sitting between them. CDR1 is MRHNA and CDR2 is SNTAGT in the germline V gene. The CDR3 loop is CASAARPIRSYNEQFF. CDR3 DNA sequence: TGTGCCAGCGCCGCAAGGCCGATCCGGTCCTACAATGAGCAGTTCTTC.

This rearrangement joins TRBV13 to TRBJ1-1; D is undetermined. Germline V gene lookup returns CDR1 PRHDT and CDR2 FYEKMQ (reference sequence). CDR3 length: 12 amino acids. Trimming took off 2 bases at V and 8 bases at J, with 9 bases between the two ends. The CDR3 loop is CASSLFLREAFF. The CDR3 region has the DNA TGTGCCAGCAGCTTATTTCTCCGGGAAGCTTTCTTT.

The V and J genes are TRBV29-1 and TRBJ2-7; 9 bases are shared with TRBD1. CDR3 length: 14 residues. With V trimmed by 3 bases and J by 3 bases, 6 bases remained unmatched. The germline V gene has CDR1 SQVTM and CDR2 ANQGSEA. The CDR3 loop reads CSVDIDRGNYEQYF. The CDR3, as DNA: TGCAGCGTTGACATCGACAGGGGGAACTACGAGCAGTACTTC.

The chain couples TRBV7-9 to TRBJ2-1; 9 positions match TRBD2. The CDR3 extends over 16 amino acids. Germline-derived CDR1 and CDR2 are SEHNR and FQNEAQ (reference sequence). V dropped 1 base and J dropped 2; count of bases not matched to a gene: 3. For the CDR3, the DNA is TGTGCCAGCAGCTTAGTAGGCGGGAGGGCCTACAATGAGCAGTTCTTC. Translating it yields CASSLVGGRAYNEQFF. Full variable domain (rest looked up from reference TRBV7-9 and TRBJ2-1): DTGVSQNPRHKITKRGQNVTFRCDPISEHNRLYWYRQTLGQGPEFLTYFQNEAQLEKSRLLSDRFSAERPKGSFSTLEIQRTEQGDSAMYLCASSLVGGRAYNEQFFGPGTRLTVL.

This clone was observed a few times. V is TRBV7-8 and J is TRBJ1-1; D gene uncertain. The V end was cut by 1 base, the J end by 2 bases, with 8 bases between. This CDR3 has 14 amino acids. Per germline, CDR1 SGHVS and CDR2 FQNEAQ. CDR3 region: CASSLGTKNTEAFF. The CDR3 nucleotides are TGTGCCAGCAGCTTAGGGACCAAAAACACTGAAGCTTTCTTT.

The chain combines TRBV7-7 with TRBJ2-6; no clear D gene. The CDR3 sequence is 17 residues long. Germline CDR1 reads SSHAT; CDR2 reads FNYEAQ (reference sequence). Between the trimmed V and J ends, which lost 5 bases and 5 bases, there was a span of 19 bases. The CDR3 sequence is CASSAPVPQSRANVLTF. The CDR3 DNA follows: TGTGCCAGCAGCGCGCCTGTGCCACAAAGTCGGGCCAACGTCCTGACTTTC.

Only a few counts were recorded for this clone. The V call is TRBV11-2, the J call TRBJ2-7, with TRBD2 matching 8 bases. V lost 5 bases and J lost 3; bases outside the gene matches: 9. The CDR3 is 15 residues long. CDR1 and CDR2 (germline): SGHAT, FQNNGV. CDR3 residues: CASSIFLAGDYEQYF. The CDR3 DNA follows: TGTGCCAGCAGCATATTTCTAGCGGGTGACTACGAGCAGTACTTC.

The rearrangement links TRBV21-1 to TRBJ2-3; the table calls TRBD2, which could not be checked here. TRBV21-1 counts as a pseudogene. The CDR3 sequence is 15 residues long. The chain's CDR3 is CASSPLAPRGDTQYF. The CDR3 DNA reads as TGTGCCAGCAGCCCCCTAGCGCCCCGAGGAGATACGCAGTATTTT.

The chain joins TRBV7-8 to TRBJ1-5; possibly TRBD1 for D (6 bases). The CDR3 has 16 residues. V gave up 5 bases and J gave up 0 bases, with 14 bases separating them. Germline assignment: CDR1 SGHVS and CDR2 FQNEAQ. CDR3 DNA: TGTGCCAGCAGCCAAGAAACAGGGACTAGCAATCAGCCCCAGCATTTT. Translating it yields CASSQETGTSNQPQHF. The variable domain in full, completed from reference TRBV7-8 and TRBJ1-5, reads GAGVSQSPRYKVAKRGQDVALRCDPISGHVSLFWYQQALGQGPEFLTYFQNEAQLDKSGLPSDRFFAERPEGSVSTLKIQRTQQEDSAVYLCASSQETGTSNQPQHFGDGTRLSIL.

In its sample, this clone was seen a few times. V is TRBV27 and J is TRBJ2-7; 11 nucleotides agree with TRBD2. The junction had 2 bases not matched to a gene; V was cut back by 6 bases and J by 4 bases. The germline CDR1 and CDR2 sequences are MNHEY and SMNVEV (reference sequence). The CDR3 contains 13 residues. CDR3 sequence: CASRVAGGYEQYF. CDR3 bases: TGTGCCAGCAGAGTAGCGGGAGGGTACGAGCAGTACTTC.